The rows below give T cell receptor beta chains drawn from one sample of a study of T cell responses to AZD1222 COVID-19 vaccine. Libraries were prepared by immunoSEQ multiplex PCR; TCRdb keeps only in-frame clonotypes and omits some of them. The sample shows around 130,000 clones, 87% of them seen only once. Sequencing used peripheral blood, obtained on day 0 of AZD1222 vaccination. Every receptor here comes from an adult in good health. Each CDR3 is given with its conserved first and last residue. The order of the fields is clone size, J gene, V gene, D gene, CDR3 protein, CDR3 DNA. The D gene is left open where the match is weak. The size field is filled for only some rows; it gives once, few, many or a size class.

abundance: NA
j_gene: TRBJ2-7
v_gene: TRBV10-3
d_gene: TRBD1
CDR3aa: CAIRRGRDRYEQYF
CDR3nt: TGTGCCATCAGAAGGGGCAGGGACAGATACGAGCAGTACTTC

abundance: NA
j_gene: TRBJ2-5
v_gene: TRBV24-1
d_gene: TRBD1
CDR3aa: CATSDLKGQGQETQYF
CDR3nt: TGTGCCACCAGTGATTTGAAGGGACAGGGCCAAGAGACCCAGTACTTC

abundance: few
j_gene: TRBJ2-7
v_gene: TRBV21-1
d_gene: NA
CDR3aa: CASSKHTGTGTYEQYF
CDR3nt: TGTGCCAGCAGCAAACATACCGGGACAGGGACCTACGAGCAGTACTTC

abundance: NA
j_gene: TRBJ1-1
v_gene: TRBV11-1
d_gene: NA
CDR3aa: CASSLGSGRDTEAFF
CDR3nt: TGTGCCAGCAGCTTAGGGTCGGGGAGGGACACTGAAGCTTTCTTT

abundance: NA
j_gene: TRBJ1-4
v_gene: TRBV15
d_gene: NA
CDR3aa: CATMGSGTINEKLFF
CDR3nt: TGTGCCACCATGGGGTCCGGGACTATCAATGAAAAACTGTTTTTT

abundance: NA
j_gene: TRBJ1-4
v_gene: TRBV27
d_gene: NA
CDR3aa: CASSSKTNEKLFF
CDR3nt: TGTGCCAGCAGTTCCAAAACTAATGAAAAACTGTTTTTT

abundance: once
j_gene: TRBJ2-1
v_gene: TRBV5-1
d_gene: TRBD2
CDR3aa: CASSTGTSNYNEQFF
CDR3nt: TGCGCCAGCAGCACCGGGACTAGTAACTACAATGAGCAGTTCTTC

abundance: NA
j_gene: TRBJ1-2
v_gene: TRBV7-9
d_gene: NA
CDR3aa: CASTSVVGGAQGYTF
CDR3nt: TGTGCCAGCACCTCAGTAGTGGGGGGCGCGCAGGGCTACACCTTC

abundance: NA
j_gene: TRBJ2-7
v_gene: TRBV6-2/TRBV6-3
d_gene: NA
CDR3aa: CASSYRATPLGPYEQYF
CDR3nt: TGTGCCAGCAGTTACCGCGCGACCCCCCTAGGACCATACGAGCAGTACTTC

abundance: NA
j_gene: TRBJ2-1
v_gene: TRBV7-3
d_gene: TRBD2
CDR3aa: CASSSSGGTYNEQFF
CDR3nt: TGTGCCAGCAGCTCGAGCGGGGGGACCTACAATGAGCAGTTCTTC

abundance: NA
j_gene: TRBJ2-7
v_gene: TRBV28
d_gene: TRBD1
CDR3aa: CASSAKTGGGYEQYF
CDR3nt: TGTGCCAGCAGTGCCAAGACAGGGGGCGGCTACGAGCAGTACTTC

abundance: once
j_gene: TRBJ1-6
v_gene: TRBV29-1
d_gene: NA
CDR3aa: CSVAGNENSPLHF
CDR3nt: TGCAGCGTTGCGGGAAATGAAAATTCACCCCTCCACTTT

abundance: NA
j_gene: TRBJ2-7
v_gene: TRBV9
d_gene: NA
CDR3aa: CASSVGGSYEQYF
CDR3nt: TGTGCCAGCAGCGTAGGCGGCTCCTACGAGCAGTACTTC

abundance: few
j_gene: TRBJ2-7
v_gene: TRBV14
d_gene: TRBD1
CDR3aa: CASSQLRTGFDEQYF
CDR3nt: TGTGCCAGCAGCCAATTAAGGACAGGGTTCGACGAGCAGTACTTC